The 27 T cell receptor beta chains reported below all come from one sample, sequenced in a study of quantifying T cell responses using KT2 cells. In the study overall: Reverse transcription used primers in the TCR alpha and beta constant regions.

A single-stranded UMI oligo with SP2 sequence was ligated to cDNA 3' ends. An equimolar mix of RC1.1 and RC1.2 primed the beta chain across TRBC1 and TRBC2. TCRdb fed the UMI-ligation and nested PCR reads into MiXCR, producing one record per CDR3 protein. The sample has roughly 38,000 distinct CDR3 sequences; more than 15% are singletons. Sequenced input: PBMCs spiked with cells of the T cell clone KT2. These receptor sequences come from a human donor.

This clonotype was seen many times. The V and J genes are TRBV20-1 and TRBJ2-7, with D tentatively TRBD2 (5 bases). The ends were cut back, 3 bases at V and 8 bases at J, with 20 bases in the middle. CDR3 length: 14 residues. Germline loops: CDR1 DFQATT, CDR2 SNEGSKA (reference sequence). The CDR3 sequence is CSASLAEPRPQQYF. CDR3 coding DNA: TGCAGTGCTAGTCTAGCTGAGCCCCGACCTCAGCAGTACTTC.

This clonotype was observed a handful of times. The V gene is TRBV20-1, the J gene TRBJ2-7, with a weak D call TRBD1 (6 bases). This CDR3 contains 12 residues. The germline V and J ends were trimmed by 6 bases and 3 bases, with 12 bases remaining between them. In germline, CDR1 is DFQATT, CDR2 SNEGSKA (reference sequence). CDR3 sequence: CSAPGQHYEQYF. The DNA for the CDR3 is TGCAGTGCGCCGGGACAACACTACGAGCAGTACTTC.

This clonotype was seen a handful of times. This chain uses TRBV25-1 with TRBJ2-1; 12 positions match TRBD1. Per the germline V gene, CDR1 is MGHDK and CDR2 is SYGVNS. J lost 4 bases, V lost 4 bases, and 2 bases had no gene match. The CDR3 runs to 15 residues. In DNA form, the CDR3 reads TGTGCCAGCAGTGGGGACAGGGGGCCTTACAATGAGCAGTTCTTC. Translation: CASSGDRGPYNEQFF.

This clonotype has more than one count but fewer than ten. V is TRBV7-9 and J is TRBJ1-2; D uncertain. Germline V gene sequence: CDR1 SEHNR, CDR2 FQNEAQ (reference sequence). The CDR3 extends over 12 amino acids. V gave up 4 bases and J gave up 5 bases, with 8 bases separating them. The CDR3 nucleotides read TGTGCCAGCAGCTCCGCTATGTATGGCTACACCTTC. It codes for CASSSAMYGYTF.

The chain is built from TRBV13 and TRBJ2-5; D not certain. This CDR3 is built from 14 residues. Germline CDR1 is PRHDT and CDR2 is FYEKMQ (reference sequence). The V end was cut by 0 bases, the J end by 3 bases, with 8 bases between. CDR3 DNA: TGTGCCAGCAGCTTAGGAGGATTAGAAGAGACCCAGTACTTC. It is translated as CASSLGGLEETQYF.

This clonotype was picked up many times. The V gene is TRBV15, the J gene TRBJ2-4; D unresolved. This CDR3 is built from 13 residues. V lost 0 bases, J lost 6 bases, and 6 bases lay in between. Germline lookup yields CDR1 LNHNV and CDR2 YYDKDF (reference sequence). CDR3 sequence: CATSRENGNIQYF. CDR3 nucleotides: TGTGCCACCAGCAGAGAGAATGGAAACATTCAGTACTTC. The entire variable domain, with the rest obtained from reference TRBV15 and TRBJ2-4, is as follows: DAMVIQNPRYQVTQFGKPVTLSCSQTLNHNVMYWYQQKSSQAPKLLFHYYDKDFNNEADTPDNFQSRRPNTSFCFLDIRSPGLGDTAMYLCATSRENGNIQYFGAGTRLSVL.

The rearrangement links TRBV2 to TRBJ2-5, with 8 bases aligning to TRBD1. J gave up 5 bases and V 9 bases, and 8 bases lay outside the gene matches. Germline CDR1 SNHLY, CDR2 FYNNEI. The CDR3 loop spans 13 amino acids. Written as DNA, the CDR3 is TGTGCCAGTTACACAGGGGGGCCGGAGACCCAGTACTTC. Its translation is CASYTGGPETQYF. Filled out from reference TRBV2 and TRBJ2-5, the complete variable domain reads EPEVTQTPSHQVTQMGQEVILRCVPISNHLYFYWYRQILGQKVEFLVSFYNNEISEKSEIFDDQFSVERPDGSNFTLKIRSTKLEDSAMYFCASYTGGPETQYFGPGTRLLVL.

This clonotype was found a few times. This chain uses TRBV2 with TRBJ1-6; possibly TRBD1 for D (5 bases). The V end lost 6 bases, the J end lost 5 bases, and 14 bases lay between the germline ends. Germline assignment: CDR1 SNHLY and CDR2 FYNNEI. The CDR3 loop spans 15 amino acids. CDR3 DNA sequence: TGTGCCAGCAGGGGTTGGGGCCCAAATAATTCACCCCTCCACTTT. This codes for CASRGWGPNNSPLHF.

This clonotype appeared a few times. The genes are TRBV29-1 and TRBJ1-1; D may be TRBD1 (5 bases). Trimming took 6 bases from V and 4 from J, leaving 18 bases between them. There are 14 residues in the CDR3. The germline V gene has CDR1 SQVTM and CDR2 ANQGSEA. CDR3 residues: CSVSSGTDVTEAFF. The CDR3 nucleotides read TGCAGCGTATCGTCTGGGACGGATGTCACTGAAGCTTTCTTT.

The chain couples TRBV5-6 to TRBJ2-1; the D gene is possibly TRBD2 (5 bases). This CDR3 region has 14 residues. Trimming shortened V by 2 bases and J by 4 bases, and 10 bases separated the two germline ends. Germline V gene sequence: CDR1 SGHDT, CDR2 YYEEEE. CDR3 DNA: TGTGCCAGCAGCTTCCGGGATCAATACAATGAGCAGTTCTTC. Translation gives CASSFRDQYNEQFF.

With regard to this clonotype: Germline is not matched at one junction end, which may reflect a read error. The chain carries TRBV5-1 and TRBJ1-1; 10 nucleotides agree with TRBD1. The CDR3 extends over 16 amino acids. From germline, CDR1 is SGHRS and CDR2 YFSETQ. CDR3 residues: CVSSLRTGGEGTEAFF. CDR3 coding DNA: TGCGTCAGCAGCTTAAGGACAGGGGGAGAGGGCACTGAAGCTTTCTTT.

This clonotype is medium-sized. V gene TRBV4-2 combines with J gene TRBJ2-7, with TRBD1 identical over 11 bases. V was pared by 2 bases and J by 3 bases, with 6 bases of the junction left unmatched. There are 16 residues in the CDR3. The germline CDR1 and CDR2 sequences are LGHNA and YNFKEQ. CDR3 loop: CASSQQTGTGGYEQYF. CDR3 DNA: TGTGCCAGCAGCCAACAAACCGGGACAGGGGGCTACGAGCAGTACTTC.

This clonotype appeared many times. The CDR3 coding sequence is TGCGCCAGCAGCCAAGTCCGGACTGAATCCACTGACAATGAGCAGTTCTTC. It translates to CASSQVRTESTDNEQFF. V gene TRBV4-1 combines with J gene TRBJ2-1, with a possible D match to TRBD2 (5 bases). The CDR3 extends over 17 amino acids. Trimming shortened V by 1 base and J by 5 bases, and 18 bases separated the two germline ends. Germline CDR1 reads MGHRA; CDR2 reads YSYEKL.

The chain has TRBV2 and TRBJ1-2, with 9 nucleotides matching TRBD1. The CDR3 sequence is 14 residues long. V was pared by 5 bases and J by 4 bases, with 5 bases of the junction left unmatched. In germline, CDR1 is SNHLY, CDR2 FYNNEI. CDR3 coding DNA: TGTGCCAGCAGTCCCGGGACAGGGTCCTATGGCTACACCTTC. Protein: CASSPGTGSYGYTF.

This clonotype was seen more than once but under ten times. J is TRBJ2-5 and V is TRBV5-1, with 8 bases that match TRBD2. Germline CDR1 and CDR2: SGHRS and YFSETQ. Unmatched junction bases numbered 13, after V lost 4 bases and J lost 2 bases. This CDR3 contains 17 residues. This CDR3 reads CASSPTVNSGGQETQYF. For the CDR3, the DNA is TGCGCCAGCAGCCCGACGGTTAACTCGGGGGGGCAAGAGACCCAGTACTTC.

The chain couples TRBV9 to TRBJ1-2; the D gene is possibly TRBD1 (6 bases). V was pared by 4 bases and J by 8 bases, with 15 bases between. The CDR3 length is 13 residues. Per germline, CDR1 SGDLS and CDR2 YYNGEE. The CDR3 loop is CASSYTQGIGYTF. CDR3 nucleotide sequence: TGTGCCAGCAGCTATACTCAGGGGATCGGCTACACCTTC.

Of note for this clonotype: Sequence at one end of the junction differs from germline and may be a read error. CDR3 sequence (DNA): TGTGCCAGCAGTTCACTAGCGGGAGGACCCTACAATGAGCAGCTCTTC. Translation: CASSSLAGGPYNEQLF. This chain joins TRBV6-2 or TRBV6-3 and TRBJ2-1; 12 bases are shared with TRBD2. This CDR3 is built from 16 residues. Germline CDR1 and CDR2: MNHEY and SVGEGT.

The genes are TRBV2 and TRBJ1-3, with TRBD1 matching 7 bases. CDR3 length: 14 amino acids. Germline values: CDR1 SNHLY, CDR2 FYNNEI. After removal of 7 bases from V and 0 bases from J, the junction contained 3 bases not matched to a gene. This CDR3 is CASTGDSSGNTIYF. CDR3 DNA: TGTGCCAGCACTGGGGACAGCTCTGGAAACACCATATATTTT.

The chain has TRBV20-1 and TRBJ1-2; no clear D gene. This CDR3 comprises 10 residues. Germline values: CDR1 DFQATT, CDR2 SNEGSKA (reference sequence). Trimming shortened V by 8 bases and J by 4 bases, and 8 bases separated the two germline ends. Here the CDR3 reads CSTISYGYTF. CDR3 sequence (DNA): TGCAGTACCATAAGCTATGGCTACACCTTC.

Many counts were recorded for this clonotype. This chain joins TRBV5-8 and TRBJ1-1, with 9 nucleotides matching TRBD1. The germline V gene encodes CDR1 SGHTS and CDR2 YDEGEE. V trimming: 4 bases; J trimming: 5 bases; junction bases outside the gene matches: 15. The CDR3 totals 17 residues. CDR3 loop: CASSKVGQGRSGTEAFF. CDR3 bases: TGTGCCAGCAGCAAGGTCGGACAGGGGAGATCAGGGACTGAAGCTTTCTTT.

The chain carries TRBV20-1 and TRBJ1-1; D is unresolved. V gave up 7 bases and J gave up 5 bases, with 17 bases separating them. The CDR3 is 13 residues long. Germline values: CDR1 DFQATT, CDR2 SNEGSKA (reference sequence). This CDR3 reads CSVEGLSVTEAFF. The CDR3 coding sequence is TGCAGTGTAGAGGGATTATCGGTTACTGAAGCTTTCTTT.

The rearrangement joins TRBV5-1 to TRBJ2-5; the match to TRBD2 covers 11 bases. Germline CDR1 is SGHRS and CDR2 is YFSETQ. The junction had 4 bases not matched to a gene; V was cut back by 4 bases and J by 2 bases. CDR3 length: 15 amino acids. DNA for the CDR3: TGCGCCAGCAGCCCGGGACTAGCGGAACAAGAGACCCAGTACTTC. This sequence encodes CASSPGLAEQETQYF.

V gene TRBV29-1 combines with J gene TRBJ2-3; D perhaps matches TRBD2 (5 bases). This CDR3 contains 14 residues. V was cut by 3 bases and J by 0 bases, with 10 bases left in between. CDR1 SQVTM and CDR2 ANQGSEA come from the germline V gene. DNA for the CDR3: TGCAGCGTTGATCGGGGTTCGAGCACAGATACGCAGTATTTT. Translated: CSVDRGSSTDTQYF.

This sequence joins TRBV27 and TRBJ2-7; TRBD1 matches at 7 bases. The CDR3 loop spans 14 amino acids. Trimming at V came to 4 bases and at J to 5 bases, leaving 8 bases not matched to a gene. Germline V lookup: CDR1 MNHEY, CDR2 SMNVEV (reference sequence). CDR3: CASSSILQGDEQYF. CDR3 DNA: TGTGCCAGCAGTTCCATCCTTCAGGGGGACGAGCAGTACTTC.

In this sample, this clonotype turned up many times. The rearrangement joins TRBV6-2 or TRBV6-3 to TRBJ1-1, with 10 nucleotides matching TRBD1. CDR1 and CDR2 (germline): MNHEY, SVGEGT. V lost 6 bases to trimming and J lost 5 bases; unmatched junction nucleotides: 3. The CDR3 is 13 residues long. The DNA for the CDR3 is TGTGCCAGCAGGGGGACAGGGGAAACTGAAGCTTTCTTT. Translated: CASRGTGETEAFF.

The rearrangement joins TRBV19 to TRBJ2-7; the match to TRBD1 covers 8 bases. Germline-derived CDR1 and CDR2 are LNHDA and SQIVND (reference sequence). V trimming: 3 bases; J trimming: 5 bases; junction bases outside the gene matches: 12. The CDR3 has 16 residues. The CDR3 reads CASSISYQGARNEQYF. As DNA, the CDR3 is TGTGCCAGTAGTATCAGTTACCAGGGGGCAAGGAACGAGCAGTACTTC. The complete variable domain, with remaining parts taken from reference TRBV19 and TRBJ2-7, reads DGGITQSPKYLFRKEGQNVTLSCEQNLNHDAMYWYRQDPGQGLRLIYYSQIVNDFQKGDIAEGYSVSREKKESFPLTVTSAQKNPTAFYLCASSISYQGARNEQYFGPGTRLTVT.

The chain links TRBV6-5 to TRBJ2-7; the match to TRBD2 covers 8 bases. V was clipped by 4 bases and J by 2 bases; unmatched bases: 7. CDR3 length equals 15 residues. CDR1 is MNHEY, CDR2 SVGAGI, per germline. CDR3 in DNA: TGTGCCAGCAGTTCTATTAGCGGGACGCCCTACGAGCAGTACTTC. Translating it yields CASSSISGTPYEQYF.